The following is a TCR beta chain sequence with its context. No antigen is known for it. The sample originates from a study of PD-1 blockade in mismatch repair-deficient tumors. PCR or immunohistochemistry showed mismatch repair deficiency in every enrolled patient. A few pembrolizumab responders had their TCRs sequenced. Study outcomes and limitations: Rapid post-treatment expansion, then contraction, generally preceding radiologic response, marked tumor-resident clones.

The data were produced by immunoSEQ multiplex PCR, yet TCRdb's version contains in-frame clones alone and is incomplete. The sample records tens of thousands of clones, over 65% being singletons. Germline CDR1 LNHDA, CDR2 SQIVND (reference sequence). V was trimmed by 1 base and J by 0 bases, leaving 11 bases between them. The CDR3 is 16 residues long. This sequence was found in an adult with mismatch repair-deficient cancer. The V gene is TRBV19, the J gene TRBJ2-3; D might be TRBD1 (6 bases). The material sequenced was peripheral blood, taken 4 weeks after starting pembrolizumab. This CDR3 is CASSIVTGRSTDTQYF. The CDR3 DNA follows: TGTGCCAGTAGTATAGTTACAGGGCGTAGCACAGATACGCAGTATTTT. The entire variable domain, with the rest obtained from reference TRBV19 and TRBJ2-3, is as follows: DGGITQSPKYLFRKEGQNVTLSCEQNLNHDAMYWYRQDPGQGLRLIYYSQIVNDFQKGDIAEGYSVSREKKESFPLTVTSAQKNPTAFYLCASSIVTGRSTDTQYFGPGTRLTVL.